The 11 T cell receptor beta chains in this list originate from one sample, sequenced in a study of blood T cell repertoires in COVID-19. Measured with immunoSEQ multiplex PCR; TCRdb has only the in-frame clones, and not every one. The sample records some 300,000 clones, around 84% being singletons. Sequencing was carried out using peripheral blood. Receptors originate from a man in his 70s with acute or convalescent COVID-19.

The gene calls are TRBV7-2 and TRBJ2-1; tentatively, D is TRBD2 (5 bases). This CDR3 comprises 12 residues. V lost 6 bases and J lost 10, with 13 bases in between. Germline lookup yields CDR1 SGHTA and CDR2 FQGNSA. The chain's CDR3 is CASSSPPGEQFF. In nucleotides, the CDR3 is TGTGCCAGCAGTTCCCCCCCGGGGGAGCAGTTCTTC.

The J gene is TRBJ2-1, the V gene TRBV6-5; 8 positions match TRBD1. J lost 6 bases, V lost 6 bases, and 10 bases had no gene match. The CDR3 loop spans 15 amino acids. CDR1 is MNHEY, CDR2 SVGAGI, per germline. In DNA form, the CDR3 reads TGTGCCAGCAGACTCACAGGGGGTGGGGGCAATGAGCAGTTCTTC. Its protein product is CASRLTGGGGNEQFF.

The chain is built from TRBV12-3 or TRBV12-4 and TRBJ1-4; D is unresolved. The V end lost 6 bases, the J end lost 6 bases, and 11 bases lay between the germline ends. This CDR3 spans 13 amino acids. The CDR3 DNA reads TGTGCCAGCAGGCCACATGGGCATGAAAAACTGTTTTTT. Its translation is CASRPHGHEKLFF.

CDR3 bases: TGTGCCTGGAGAATCGCGTATGGCTACACCTTC. It specifies CAWRIAYGYTF. The chain recombines TRBV30 with TRBJ1-2; D is ambiguous. The germline V gene encodes CDR1 GTSNPN and CDR2 SVGIG (reference sequence). The CDR3 sequence is 11 residues long. Trimming shortened V by 3 bases and J by 5 bases, and 7 bases separated the two germline ends.

This chain connects TRBV5-4 to TRBJ2-2; no firm D call. Trimming stripped 0 bases from V and 3 bases from J, with 9 bases between. CDR3 size: 15 residues. Germline assignment: CDR1 SGHNT and CDR2 YYREEE (reference sequence). As DNA, the CDR3 is TGTGCCAGCAGCTTGGAGTGGCAGGACACCGGGGAGCTGTTTTTT. Its translation: CASSLEWQDTGELFF.

This clone was seen a few times. The CDR3 coding sequence is TGTGCCTGGAGTGTATGGGGGGGCGGCTACACCTTC. This gives the protein CAWSVWGGGYTF. The rearrangement uses TRBV30 and TRBJ1-2, with D possibly matching TRBD1 (6 bases). The V end was cut by 0 bases, the J end by 8 bases, with 10 bases between. Germline V gene data show CDR1 as GTSNPN and CDR2 as SVGIG (reference sequence). The CDR3 runs 12 residues.

On this clone: The same CDR3 arises from other DNA sequences in this sample as well. This sequence joins TRBV6-5 and TRBJ2-7; TRBD2 matches 8 bases. Germline V lookup: CDR1 MNHEY, CDR2 SVGAGI. The CDR3 runs to 13 residues. J was trimmed by 6 bases and V by 7 bases; bases with no gene match: 8. In nucleotides, the CDR3 is TGTGCCAGCACCGAGGGCGCGGGGGGCGAGCAGTACTTC. The encoded protein is CASTEGAGGEQYF.

V usage is TRBV9 and J usage is TRBJ2-7, with 7 bases aligning to TRBD2. This CDR3 spans 15 amino acids. CDR1 and CDR2 from the germline V gene are SGDLS and YYNGEE. Trimming at V came to 0 bases and at J to 2 bases, leaving 5 bases not matched to a gene. CDR3 nucleotide sequence: TGTGCCAGCAGCGTAGGGAGAAGCGGGACCTACGAGCAGTACTTC. Protein sequence: CASSVGRSGTYEQYF.

CDR3: CSADSSGGGYNEQFF. DNA for the CDR3: TGCAGCGCCGATTCTAGCGGGGGGGGTTACAATGAGCAGTTCTTC. The rearrangement links TRBV29-1 to TRBJ2-1, with TRBD2 matching over 12 bases. Trimming cost V 7 bases and J 4 bases; bases outside gene matches: 8. There are 15 residues in the CDR3. Per the germline V gene, CDR1 is SQVTM and CDR2 is ANQGSEA.

The chain joins TRBV4-3 to TRBJ2-1; 15 nucleotides line up with TRBD2. CDR3 size: 17 residues. V was clipped by 3 bases and J by 8 bases; unmatched bases: 8. Germline V gives CDR1 LGHNA, CDR2 YSLEER. CDR3 sequence (DNA): TGCGCCAGCAGCCAGTATGCCGGGACTAGCGGGAGGTATGAGCAGTTCTTC. Protein: CASSQYAGTSGRYEQFF.

The CDR3 nucleotides are TGTGCCAGCAGTTACCCCGGACTAGCGGGGACCGGGGAGCTGTTTTTT. This codes for CASSYPGLAGTGELFF. The rearrangement joins TRBV6-6 to TRBJ2-2, with 12 nucleotides matching TRBD2. The length of the CDR3 is 16 residues. The V segment lost 2 bases and the J segment 5 bases; nucleotides outside the gene matches: 3. Germline CDR1 is MNHNY and CDR2 is SVGAGI (reference sequence).